Listed below are T cell receptor beta chains from one sample, sequenced in a study of T cells expressing NK-cell markers. Reanalyzing the 5' RACE reads, TCRdb keeps one entry per CDR3 protein, without DNA. This sample's table has 200,000 to 300,000 distinct CDR3 sequences. The sequenced sample consisted of blood T cells: a sorted CD56 or NKG2C T cell subset, CD4+ or CD8+ T cells, or bulk PBMC T cells (not recorded which). These receptors were obtained from a man aged 18 to 35 in good health. Each CDR3 is given with its conserved first and last residue.

>TRBJ2-3|TRBV28
CASSSGQGDTQYF
>TRBJ2-3|TRBV12-3/TRBV12-4
CASSWEDRGRQYF
>TRBJ2-5|TRBV12-3/TRBV12-4
CASRLQGRGETQYF
>TRBJ1-3|TRBV12-3/TRBV12-4
CATTRGSGNTIYF
>TRBJ1-5|TRBV20-1
CSASGTGAYSNQPQHF
>TRBJ2-3|TRBV7-2
CASSLFEADTQYF
>TRBJ2-1|TRBV12-3/TRBV12-4
CASVRGGPVNEQFF
>TRBJ1-2|TRBV29-1
CSVEGQGNYGYTF
>TRBJ2-3|TRBV5-1
CASSIGGTSGDTDTQYF
>TRBJ2-3|TRBV15
CATSRGQGTTQYF
>TRBJ2-7|TRBV20-1
CSAERTGLDEQYF
>TRBJ2-1|TRBV12-3/TRBV12-4
CASSPPLSGRASEQFF
>TRBJ2-7|TRBV12-3/TRBV12-4
CASSQGLSSYEQYF
>TRBJ2-1|TRBV12-3/TRBV12-4
CASSPAGEQFF
>TRBJ2-3|TRBV20-1
CSATGTGGMDTQYF
>TRBJ2-2|TRBV29-1
CSVHSTTNTGELFF
>TRBJ2-1|TRBV10-3
CAIVGVGVQLF
>TRBJ2-5|TRBV25-1
CASSDPAGTGTKETQYF
>TRBJ2-7|TRBV7-9
CASSLITSGEQYF
>TRBJ2-1|TRBV3-1
CASSQDYNEQFF
>TRBJ2-3|TRBV20-1
CSAAGTGGATQYF
>TRBJ2-1|TRBV3-1
CASSQAVAGVHNEQFF
>TRBJ1-1|TRBV7-2
CASSSEWDTEAFF
>TRBJ2-1|TRBV20-1
CSGKILNEQFF
>TRBJ2-5|TRBV11-3
CASSFKRDFQETQYF
>TRBJ2-5|TRBV5-1
CASSLAWAGGPKTQYF
>TRBJ1-5|TRBV6-2/TRBV6-3
CASSYSGGTQPQHF
>TRBJ2-1|TRBV20-1
CSASSVRIAGTYNEQFF
>TRBJ1-2|TRBV19
CASSTRTGNYGYTF
>TRBJ1-1|TRBV12-3/TRBV12-4
CASSFRVFAEAFF
>TRBJ1-1|TRBV5-1
CASTWGPNTEAFF
>TRBJ1-5|TRBV20-1
CSAKEDGYQPQHF
>TRBJ2-1|TRBV20-1
CSPGLAGEFEQFF
>TRBJ2-5|TRBV2
CASKEGPRGATQYF
>TRBJ1-1|TRBV5-1
CASRAGNTEAFF
>TRBJ2-5|TRBV10-3
CAISVRDLQETQYF
>TRBJ2-7|TRBV20-1
CSARDRMGLTTGAYEQYF
>TRBJ2-7|TRBV27
CASSFGLAGGYEQYF
>TRBJ2-7|TRBV28
CASSPRYEQYF
>TRBJ1-2|TRBV24-1
CATSDQQGSGYTF
>TRBJ2-1|TRBV4-2
CASSQAGLANEQFF
>TRBJ2-3|TRBV29-1
CSVLGSEAQYF
>TRBJ2-1|TRBV5-1
CASSHRDRSYNEQFF
>TRBJ2-1|TRBV6-1
CASSDYNAASSYNEQFF
>TRBJ2-5|TRBV11-3
CASSENRETQYF
>TRBJ1-1|TRBV5-1
CASSLGRAGGEAFF
>TRBJ1-1|TRBV29-1
CSVERQFGAEAFF
>TRBJ2-5|TRBV6-2/TRBV6-3
CASSYPDGQETQYF
>TRBJ2-7|TRBV7-2
CASSLGTAGTSREQYF
>TRBJ2-4|TRBV12-2
CASRGRMDKNIQYF
>TRBJ2-1|TRBV19
CASSSPGTGGANEQFF
>TRBJ1-4|TRBV19
CASKAARNEKLFF
>TRBJ2-5|TRBV7-2
CASSARGLAGGQQETQYF